The rows below give T cell receptor beta chains drawn from one sample of a study of post-analysis software for immune sequencing data. One entry per CDR3 protein, called by TCRdb with MiXCR from the PCR reads. Among about 200,000 distinct CDR3 sequences listed, about 30% were seen once. The sequenced sample consisted of blood. The source is a girl under 18 with multiple sclerosis. Both conserved end residues are part of each CDR3. Each record gives: D gene, V gene, J gene, clone size, CDR3 protein, CDR3 DNA. The D gene is left open where the match is weak. The listing skips clone size in some rows; elsewhere it reads once, few, many or a size class.

.	TRBV30	TRBJ1-5	.	CAWSTQGGNQPQHF	TGTGCCTGGAGTACACAGGGAGGCAATCAGCCCCAGCATTTT
TRBD1	TRBV20-1	TRBJ2-6	.	CSATGQAGANVLTF	TGCAGTGCTACGGGACAGGCTGGGGCCAACGTCCTGACTTTC
.	TRBV15	TRBJ2-6	many	CATSRDIYLLLGGANVLTF	TGTGCCACCAGCAGAGATATCTATCTGCTGCTCGGGGGGGCCAACGTCCTGACTTTC
.	TRBV24-1	TRBJ2-2	.	CATSDQSDTGELFF	TGTGCCACCAGTGACCAAAGTGACACCGGGGAGCTGTTTTTT
.	TRBV24-1	TRBJ2-1	few	CATSDQKGSSLNEQFF	TGTGCCACCAGTGACCAGAAAGGGTCCTCCCTCAATGAGCAGTTCTTC
TRBD1	TRBV5-1	TRBJ1-6	few	CASSPDRGHNSPLHF	TGCGCCAGCAGCCCCGACAGGGGGCACAATTCACCCCTCCACTTT
TRBD1	TRBV18	TRBJ2-5	.	CASSPVDRAETQYF	TGTGCCAGCTCACCAGTCGACAGGGCCGAGACCCAGTACTTC
.	TRBV7-2	TRBJ2-1	.	CASSPAAVSGNNEQFF	TGTGCCAGCAGCCCGGCTGCGGTGTCGGGTAACAATGAGCAGTTCTTC
.	TRBV11-2	TRBJ2-1	few	CASSLVASEYNEQFF	TGTGCCAGCAGCTTAGTGGCTAGCGAGTACAATGAGCAGTTCTTC
TRBD2	TRBV10-3	TRBJ2-1	.	CAISEYDSGGNEQFF	TGTGCCATCAGTGAGTACGACAGCGGGGGAAATGAGCAGTTCTTC
TRBD2	TRBV11-3	TRBJ2-1	few	CASSGAAGTDNEQFF	TGTGCCAGCAGTGGGGCAGCGGGGACGGATAATGAGCAGTTCTTC
.	TRBV12-3/TRBV12-4	TRBJ1-2	few	CASSLGLRSDGYTF	TGTGCCAGCAGTTTAGGTCTCCGGAGCGATGGCTACACCTTC
TRBD1	TRBV12-3/TRBV12-4	TRBJ2-1	many	CASSRDRNEQFF	TGTGCCAGCAGCAGGGACAGGAATGAGCAGTTCTTC
.	TRBV11-2	TRBJ1-1	few	CASSRIISDTEAFF	TGTGCCAGCAGCCGAATCATAAGCGACACTGAAGCTTTCTTT
TRBD2	TRBV20-1	TRBJ2-7	many	CSALDPGRAPEQYF	TGCAGTGCTCTTGATCCCGGGAGGGCCCCCGAGCAGTACTTC
TRBD2	TRBV28	TRBJ2-7	.	CASSNRLAPGYEQYF	TGTGCCAGCAGCAACCGACTAGCGCCAGGGTACGAGCAGTACTTC
.	TRBV29-1	TRBJ2-1	.	CSVESSFVGSYSEQFF	TGCAGCGTTGAGTCTTCCTTTGTTGGCTCCTACAGTGAGCAGTTCTTC